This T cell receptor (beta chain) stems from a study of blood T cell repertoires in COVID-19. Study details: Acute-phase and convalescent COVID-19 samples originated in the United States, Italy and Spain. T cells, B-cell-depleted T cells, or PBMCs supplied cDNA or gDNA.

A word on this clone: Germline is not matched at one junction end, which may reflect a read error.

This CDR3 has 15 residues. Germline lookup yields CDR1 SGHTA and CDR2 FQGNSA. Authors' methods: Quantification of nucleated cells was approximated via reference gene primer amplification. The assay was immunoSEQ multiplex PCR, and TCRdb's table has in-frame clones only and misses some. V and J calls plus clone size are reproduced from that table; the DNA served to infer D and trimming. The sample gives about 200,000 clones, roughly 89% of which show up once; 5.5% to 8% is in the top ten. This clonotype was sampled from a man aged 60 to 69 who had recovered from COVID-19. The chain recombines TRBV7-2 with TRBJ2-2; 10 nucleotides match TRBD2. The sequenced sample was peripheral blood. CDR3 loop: CASRRTSGNSGELFF. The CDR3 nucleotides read TGTGCCAGCAGGAGAACTAGCGGGAACTCCGGGGAGCTGTTTTTT.